Listed below are T cell receptor beta chains from one sample, sequenced in a study of shared clonotypes between healthy human individuals. Clones were read by immunoSEQ multiplex PCR, and TCRdb kept only the in-frame ones, dropping some. The profile shows roughly 2.2 million clones, less than 95% of them singletons. The source material was naive CD4+ T cells from PBMCs. Receptors were obtained from a man younger than 35 in good health. Some clones in this sample may be carry-over from other donors' samples. Each CDR3 is given with its conserved first and last residue. The D gene is left open where the match is weak. Some rows mark clone size as missing; the rest say once, few, many or name a class of expanded clone.

len	abundance	v_gene	d_gene	j_gene	CDR3aa	CDR3nt
20	.	TRBV6-4	TRBD2	TRBJ2-1	CASSDSIGWSSGSSYNEQFF	TGTGCCAGCAGTGACTCGATCGGGTGGTCTAGCGGTAGCTCCTACAATGAGCAGTTCTTC
15	once	TRBV9	.	TRBJ1-1	CASSAGRGVNTEAFF	TGTGCCAGCAGCGCCGGGAGGGGTGTGAACACTGAAGCTTTCTTT
14	once	TRBV27	TRBD2	TRBJ2-5	CASSSFSGGETQYF	TGTGCCAGCAGCTCCTTTAGCGGGGGAGAGACCCAGTACTTC
16	.	TRBV5-1	TRBD2	TRBJ2-1	CASSLGSGNSYNEQFF	TGCGCCAGCAGCTTGGGGAGCGGGAACTCCTACAATGAGCAGTTCTTC
23	.	TRBV29-1	.	TRBJ1-5	CSVVAPDRLTPRTRHYSNQPQHF	TGCAGCGTTGTCGCCCCCGACAGATTGACCCCGCGGACCCGCCACTATAGCAATCAGCCCCAGCATTTT
18	.	TRBV29-1	.	TRBJ2-4	CSSHTSIGSRGAKNIQYF	TGCAGCTCCCATACTAGTATCGGATCAAGGGGGGCCAAAAACATTCAGTACTTC
16	once	TRBV5-1	TRBD2	TRBJ2-1	CASSLRSGSSYNEQFF	TGCGCCAGCAGCTTGAGGAGCGGGAGCTCCTACAATGAGCAGTTCTTC
19	.	TRBV11-2	.	TRBJ1-3	CASSLAFTPGLTSGNTIYF	TGTGCCAGCAGCTTAGCATTTACCCCGGGTTTGACCTCTGGAAACACCATATATTTT
12	few	TRBV5-1	.	TRBJ1-2	CASSQNSYGYTF	TGCGCCAGCAGCCAAAACAGCTATGGCTACACCTTC
16	.	TRBV14	.	TRBJ2-3	CASSPRRREGTDTQYF	TGTGCCAGCAGCCCGCGGCGGCGGGAAGGCACAGATACGCAGTATTTT
15	.	TRBV30	.	TRBJ1-2	CAWGAEGGGNYGYTF	TGTGCCTGGGGAGCGGAGGGCGGGGGTAACTATGGCTACACCTTC
13	.	TRBV30	.	TRBJ2-7	CAWSVGRGYEQYF	TGTGCCTGGAGTGTAGGTAGGGGCTACGAGCAGTACTTC
14	.	TRBV5-6	.	TRBJ2-7	CASSLAGTAHEQYF	TGTGCCAGCAGCTTGGCTGGCACTGCCCACGAGCAGTACTTC
16	.	TRBV5-1	.	TRBJ2-2	CASSLVEAGRTGELFF	TGCGCCAGCAGCTTGGTCGAGGCAGGGAGGACCGGGGAGCTGTTTTTT
15	.	TRBV9	.	TRBJ1-5	CASSRQGESNQPQHF	TGTGCCAGCAGCCGCCAGGGAGAGAGCAATCAGCCCCAGCATTTT
16	.	TRBV7-9	TRBD2	TRBJ2-1	CASSLAGLAGGNEQFF	TGTGCCAGCAGCTTAGCGGGACTAGCGGGAGGCAATGAGCAGTTCTTC
15	.	TRBV2	TRBD1	TRBJ2-5	CATLAGQGALETQYF	TGTGCCACACTAGCCGGACAGGGGGCTTTGGAGACCCAGTACTTC
17	.	TRBV7-3	.	TRBJ2-5	CASSFGGGSAGQETQYF	TGTGCCAGCAGCTTCGGGGGTGGGTCGGCAGGGCAAGAGACCCAGTACTTC
15	.	TRBV7-3	TRBD1	TRBJ1-1	CASSTQGQGATEAFF	TGTGCCAGCAGCACCCAGGGGCAGGGGGCGACTGAAGCTTTCTTT
13	.	TRBV9	.	TRBJ1-3	CASSRSSGNTIYF	TGTGCCAGCAGCCGAAGCTCTGGAAACACCATATATTTT
15	.	TRBV10-2	TRBD1	TRBJ1-4	CASSQQGHANEKLFF	TGCGCCAGCAGTCAACAGGGGCACGCTAATGAAAAACTGTTTTTT
13	.	TRBV28	TRBD1	TRBJ2-7	CASRPGGPYEQYF	TGTGCCAGCCGACCAGGGGGCCCCTACGAGCAGTACTTC
11	.	TRBV27	.	TRBJ2-7	CASSTTPYRYF	TGTGCCAGCAGTACGACACCCTACAGGTACTTC
14	.	TRBV4-1	.	TRBJ2-5	CASTAAPQGETQYF	TGCGCCAGCACCGCGGCTCCACAGGGCGAGACCCAGTACTTC
14	.	TRBV15	TRBD2	TRBJ2-1	CATSPGLAYNEQFF	TGTGCCACCAGCCCGGGACTAGCTTACAATGAGCAGTTCTTC
15	.	TRBV28	.	TRBJ2-3	CASSLTTRLLDTQYF	TGTGCCAGCAGTTTAACGACACGACTCTTGGATACGCAGTATTTT
13	.	TRBV7-2	TRBD1	TRBJ2-7	CASSSNRGYEQYF	TGTGCCAGCAGCTCTAACAGGGGATACGAGCAGTACTTC
12	.	TRBV7-9	TRBD1	TRBJ2-5	CASSPTGGTQYF	TGTGCCAGCAGCCCGACAGGGGGAACCCAGTACTTC
12	.	TRBV19	TRBD1	TRBJ2-3	CASSRGLDTQYF	TGTGCCAGTAGCAGGGGGCTAGATACGCAGTATTTT
17	.	TRBV4-1	.	TRBJ2-6	CASSQDRRPSGANVLTF	TGCGCCAGCAGCCAAGATCGACGGCCCTCTGGGGCCAACGTCCTGACTTTC
16	.	TRBV28	TRBD2	TRBJ2-5	CASSSGAGGLQETQYF	TGTGCCAGCAGTTCAGGGGCGGGAGGGCTACAAGAGACCCAGTACTTC
14	.	TRBV11-3	TRBD1	TRBJ2-1	CASNDRVRNNEQFF	TGTGCCAGCAACGACAGGGTGAGGAACAATGAGCAGTTCTTC
14	.	TRBV18	.	TRBJ1-4	CASSPAQGGEKLFF	TGTGCCAGCTCACCGGCGCAGGGAGGGGAAAAACTGTTTTTT
11	.	TRBV29-1	.	TRBJ1-1	CSPTEGTEAFF	TGCAGCCCAACTGAGGGCACTGAAGCTTTCTTT
14	.	TRBV5-1	.	TRBJ1-1	CASSPQGTNTEAFF	TGCGCCAGCAGCCCTCAGGGGACTAACACTGAAGCTTTCTTT
15	.	TRBV29-1	TRBD1	TRBJ2-6	CSVAEQGAGANVLTF	TGCAGCGTCGCAGAACAGGGGGCCGGGGCCAACGTCCTGACTTTC
16	.	TRBV10-3	.	TRBJ2-5	CAISEFVGGTPETQYF	TGTGCCATCAGTGAGTTTGTAGGAGGGACTCCCGAGACCCAGTACTTC
15	.	TRBV2	TRBD1	TRBJ1-5	CASSSRDSLNQPQHF	TGTGCCAGCAGTAGCCGGGACAGCCTCAATCAGCCCCAGCATTTT
14	.	TRBV5-8	TRBD1	TRBJ1-5	CASRRTGYDQPQHF	TGTGCCAGCAGAAGGACAGGGTACGATCAGCCCCAGCATTTT
10	.	TRBV20-1	.	TRBJ2-7	CSLGGVEQYF	TGCAGTCTGGGGGGTGTGGAGCAGTACTTC
15	once	TRBV5-6	.	TRBJ1-2	CASTPTPDSNYGYTF	TGTGCCAGCACCCCTACCCCTGACAGTAACTATGGCTACACCTTC
17	.	TRBV7-9	TRBD1	TRBJ1-4	CASAPLWDGQGFEKLFF	TGTGCCAGCGCACCCCTGTGGGACGGACAGGGCTTCGAAAAACTGTTTTTT
15	.	TRBV18	TRBD2	TRBJ2-5	CASSISAGGRETQYF	TGTGCCAGCTCTATCTCAGCGGGAGGTAGAGAGACCCAGTACTTC
17	.	TRBV4-1	TRBD1	TRBJ1-3	CASSRDRTGLLGNTIYF	TGCGCCAGCAGCCGGGATCGGACAGGGTTGCTTGGAAACACCATATATTTT
14	.	TRBV7-8	.	TRBJ2-7	CASSFVAGNYEQYF	TGTGCCAGCAGCTTCGTAGCAGGGAACTACGAGCAGTACTTC
13	.	TRBV9	.	TRBJ2-7	CASSWGGRDEQYF	TGTGCCAGCAGTTGGGGGGGCCGGGACGAGCAGTACTTC
18	.	TRBV19	TRBD2	TRBJ2-6	CASSITGTSSYGANVLTF	TGTGCCAGTAGCATTACCGGGACTAGTTCATATGGGGCCAACGTCCTGACTTTC
14	.	TRBV30	.	TRBJ1-1	CAWSVGSPNTEAFF	TGTGCCTGGAGTGTAGGGAGCCCGAACACTGAAGCTTTCTTT
14	.	TRBV7-3	.	TRBJ1-1	CASSASPRSAEAFF	TGTGCCAGCAGCGCCTCGCCTCGATCGGCTGAAGCTTTCTTT
13	.	TRBV29-1	.	TRBJ2-3	CSVDWRNTDTQYF	TGCAGCGTTGATTGGAGGAACACAGATACGCAGTATTTT
14	few	TRBV9	.	TRBJ1-1	CASSGFQTGSEAFF	TGTGCCAGCAGCGGATTTCAGACAGGCAGTGAAGCTTTCTTT